This T cell receptor (beta chain) was recorded in a study of T cells expressing NK-cell markers. At the level of the study: Cells sorted as CD3+CD56+NKG2C+, CD3+CD56+NKG2C- and CD3+CD56-NKG2C+ T cells supplied the TCR beta repertoires.

Regarding this clonotype: Its antigen remains unidentified.

The CDR3 has 16 amino acids. The germline CDR1 and CDR2 sequences are SEHNR and FQNEAQ (reference sequence). Template switching by 5'RACE with UMIs generated the TCR beta cDNA. TCRdb reprocessed the 5' RACE reads, keeping one entry per CDR3 protein, no DNA. The sample includes about 120,000 distinct CDR3 sequences. Study-level results: The study did not resolve the HCMV specificity of expanded NKG2C+ T cell clones.

This chain links TRBV7-9 with TRBJ2-5; without DNA, the TCRdb call of TRBD2 cannot be checked. Input material: blood T cells: a sorted CD56 or NKG2C T cell subset, CD4+ or CD8+ T cells, or bulk PBMC T cells (not recorded which). The TCR was taken from a woman aged 18 to 75 in good health. The chain's CDR3 is CASSLASGGYQETQYF.